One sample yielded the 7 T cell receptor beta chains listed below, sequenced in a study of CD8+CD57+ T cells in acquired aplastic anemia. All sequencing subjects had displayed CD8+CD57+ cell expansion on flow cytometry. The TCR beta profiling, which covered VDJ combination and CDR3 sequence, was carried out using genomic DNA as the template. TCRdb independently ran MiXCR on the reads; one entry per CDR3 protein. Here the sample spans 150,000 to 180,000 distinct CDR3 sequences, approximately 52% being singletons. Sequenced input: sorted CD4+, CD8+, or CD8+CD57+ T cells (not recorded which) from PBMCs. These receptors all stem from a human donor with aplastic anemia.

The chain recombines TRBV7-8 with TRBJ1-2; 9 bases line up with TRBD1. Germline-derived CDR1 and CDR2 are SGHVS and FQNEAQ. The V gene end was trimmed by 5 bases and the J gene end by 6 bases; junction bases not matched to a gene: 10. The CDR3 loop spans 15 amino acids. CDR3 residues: CASSPRTGEIDGYTF. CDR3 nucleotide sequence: TGTGCCAGCAGCCCCCGGACAGGGGAAATAGATGGCTACACCTTC.

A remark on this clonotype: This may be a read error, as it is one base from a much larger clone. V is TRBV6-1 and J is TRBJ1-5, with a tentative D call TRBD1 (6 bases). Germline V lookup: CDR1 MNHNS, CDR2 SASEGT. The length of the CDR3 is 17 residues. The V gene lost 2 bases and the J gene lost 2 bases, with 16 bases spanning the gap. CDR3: CASSERGARRGNQPQHF. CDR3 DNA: TGTGCCAGCAGTGAACGGGGGGCGAGGCGCGGCAATCAGCCCCAGCATTTT.

CDR3 region: CASSFEAGGQRDTQYF. In DNA, the CDR3 is TGTGCCAGCAGCTTCGAAGCGGGGGGGCAGAGAGATACGCAGTATTTT. The V gene is TRBV7-6, the J gene TRBJ2-3; 10 bases match TRBD2. J was trimmed by 5 bases and V by 3 bases; bases with no gene match: 8. The CDR3 is made up of 16 amino acids. Germline CDR1 SGHVS, CDR2 FNYEAQ.

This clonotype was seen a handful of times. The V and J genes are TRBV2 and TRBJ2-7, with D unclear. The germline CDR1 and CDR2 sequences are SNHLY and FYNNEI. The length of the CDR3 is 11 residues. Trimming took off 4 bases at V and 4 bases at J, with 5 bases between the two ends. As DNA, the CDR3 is TGTGCCAGCAGTGTACAGTACGAGCAGTACTTC. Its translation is CASSVQYEQYF. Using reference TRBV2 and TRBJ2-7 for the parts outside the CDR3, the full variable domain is EPEVTQTPSHQVTQMGQEVILRCVPISNHLYFYWYRQILGQKVEFLVSFYNNEISEKSEIFDDQFSVERPDGSNFTLKIRSTKLEDSAMYFCASSVQYEQYFGPGTRLTVT.

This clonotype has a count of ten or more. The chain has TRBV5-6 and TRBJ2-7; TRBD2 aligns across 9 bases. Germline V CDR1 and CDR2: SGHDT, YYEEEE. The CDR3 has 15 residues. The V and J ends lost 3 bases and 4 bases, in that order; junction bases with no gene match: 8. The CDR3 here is CASSSLVAGEYEQYF. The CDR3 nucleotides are TGTGCCAGCAGCTCACTGGTAGCGGGGGAATACGAGCAGTACTTC.

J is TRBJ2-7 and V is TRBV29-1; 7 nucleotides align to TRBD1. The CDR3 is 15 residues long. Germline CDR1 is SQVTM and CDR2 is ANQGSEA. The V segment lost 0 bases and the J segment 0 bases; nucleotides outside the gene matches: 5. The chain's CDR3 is CSVEDPDRSSYEQYF. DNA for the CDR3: TGCAGCGTTGAAGATCCGGACAGGAGCTCCTACGAGCAGTACTTC.

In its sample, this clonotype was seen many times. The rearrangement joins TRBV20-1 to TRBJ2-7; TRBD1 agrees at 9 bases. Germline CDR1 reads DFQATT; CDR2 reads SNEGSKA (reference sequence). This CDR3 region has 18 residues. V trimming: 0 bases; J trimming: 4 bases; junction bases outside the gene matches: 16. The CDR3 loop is CSARDLMGQGEDGYEQYF. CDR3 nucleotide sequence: TGCAGTGCTAGAGATCTTATGGGACAGGGCGAGGATGGGTACGAGCAGTACTTC.